The present TCR beta chain was sequenced within a study of T cells in Graves' hyperthyroidism and ophthalmopathy. This CDR3 is built from 14 residues. Germline V gene lookup returns CDR1 MNHNS and CDR2 SASEGT. Trimming stripped 7 bases from V and 0 bases from J, with 10 bases between. Researchers amplified the TCR beta CDR3 regions from RNA transcripts. The HTBI primer set served for first-round RT-PCR of the TCR CDR3. TCRdb analysed the multiplex PCR reads with MiXCR anew, one entry per CDR3 protein. The sample consists of roughly 290,000 distinct CDR3 sequences, around 15% of them appearing once. Stable Graves' hyperthyroidism meant no ophthalmopathy progression within 18 months.

The rearrangement joins TRBV6-1 to TRBJ1-3; D not resolved. Sequencing input: blood. The receptor was isolated from a woman aged 40 to 55 with Graves' hyperthyroidism. This chain's CDR3 is CASKQLFSGNTIYF. In nucleotides, the CDR3 is TGTGCCAGCAAACAGCTCTTCTCTGGAAACACCATATATTTT.